A selection of T cell receptor beta chains follows, all from one sample in a study of metastatic and nonmetastatic thyroid tumors. TCRdb ran MiXCR on the PCR reads. The repertoire has about 16,000 clones, under 30% of them found once; the top ten carry just under 7.5%. Sequencing was done on a sample of adjacent normal tissue. The receptors come from a female donor with papillary thyroid cancer or a benign thyroid nodule (not recorded which). Some clones in this sample may be carry-over from other donors' samples. Each CDR3 is given with its conserved first and last residue. A D gene is named only where the DNA matches it firmly. Clone size, where shown, is once, few, many, or a class for clones that have expanded.

TRBV9,NA,NA,TRBJ2-7,TGTGCCAGCACCCCGGGGTGGTTTCCCTACGAGCAGTACTTC,CASTPGWFPYEQYF
TRBV7-9,many,NA,TRBJ1-2,TGTGCCAGCAGCTTAACTACGGACTGGGCGGGTGGCTACACCTTC,CASSLTTDWAGGYTF
TRBV6-1,medium-sized,NA,TRBJ1-4,TGTGCCAGCCGGACAACTAATGAAAAACTGTTTTTT,CASRTTNEKLFF
TRBV25-1,many,NA,TRBJ1-5,TGTGCCAGCAGTGAAGGGAATCAGCCCCAGCATTTT,CASSEGNQPQHF
TRBV28,few,NA,TRBJ1-1,TGTGCCAGCAGTTTTCCGGGGGCGGGTACAGCTGAAGCTTTCTTT,CASSFPGAGTAEAFF
TRBV30,many,NA,TRBJ1-5,TGTGCCTGGAGTGTTGGACAGATTAATCAGCCCCAGCATTTT,CAWSVGQINQPQHF
TRBV20-1,NA,NA,TRBJ1-3,TGCAGTGCTAGGACGGATCCGGTGAACACCATATATTTT,CSARTDPVNTIYF
TRBV5-5,NA,TRBD1,TRBJ2-7,TGTGCCGGCAGCTTGGGGGACAGGTGCGACGAGCAGTACTTC,CAGSLGDRCDEQYF
TRBV12-3/TRBV12-4,medium-sized,NA,TRBJ2-2,TGTGCCAGCAGTTTAATGGGGGGATACACCGGGGAGCTGTTTTTT,CASSLMGGYTGELFF
TRBV12-3/TRBV12-4,NA,NA,TRBJ1-1,TGTGCCAGCGAGCCCCAGGGGAGAAACACTGAAGCTTTCTTT,CASEPQGRNTEAFF
TRBV9,NA,TRBD1,TRBJ2-2,TGTTCCAGCAGAGAAACAGGGGCGCCGGGGAACGCCGGGGAGCTGTTTTTT,CSSRETGAPGNAGELFF
TRBV7-9,once,NA,TRBJ2-3,TGTGCCAGCAGCCCTAGGTGGTCAGATACGCAGTATTTT,CASSPRWSDTQYF
TRBV27,NA,TRBD2,TRBJ2-1,TGTGCCAGCGGTCAAGTGGGGGGGAATGAGCAGTTCTTC,CASGQVGGNEQFF
TRBV20-1,NA,TRBD1,TRBJ1-2,TGCAGTGCTACCCGACAGGGAGGCTACACCTTC,CSATRQGGYTF
TRBV6-2/TRBV6-3,NA,NA,TRBJ1-2,TGTGCCAGCAGTTACGGTACAGCCTATGGCCGCACCTTC,CASSYGTAYGRTF
TRBV25-1,NA,NA,TRBJ2-3,TGTGCCAGCACCGCGTTCCTCAACACCTACGGAGGCCCTCCGACCGGTACGCAGTATTTT,CASTAFLNTYGGPPTGTQYF
TRBV13,NA,TRBD1,TRBJ1-2,TGTGCCAGCAGCGGCTTCCTGACAGGGCTCTATTTCTACACCTTC,CASSGFLTGLYFYTF
TRBV11-3,NA,NA,TRBJ2-7,TGTGCCAGCAGCTTAGATGGGTCAAGAGAGCTATCCGAGCAGTACTTC,CASSLDGSRELSEQYF
TRBV5-1,NA,TRBD2,TRBJ2-5,TGCGCCAGCAGCTCGGCGGGGGGACGAGAGACACAGTACTTC,CASSSAGGRETQYF
TRBV30,NA,NA,TRBJ1-6,TGTGCCTGGACAATTACAGGGAATTCACCCCTCCACTTT,CAWTITGNSPLHF
TRBV7-9,many,NA,TRBJ2-1,TGTGCCAGCAGCTCCCGCTGGGGGGGCGGGAGTTACAATGAGCAGTTCTTC,CASSSRWGGGSYNEQFF
TRBV5-1,many,NA,TRBJ1-2,TGCGCCAGCAGCTTGGGGTCGTCCTATGGCTACACCTTC,CASSLGSSYGYTF
TRBV5-4,NA,NA,TRBJ2-7,TGTGCCAGCAGATTGGGGGGGCACGAGCAGTACTTC,CASRLGGHEQYF
TRBV5-6,NA,NA,TRBJ2-2,TGTGCCAGCAGGGAAGCTACTAGCTTTACGAACACCGGGGAGCTGTTTTTT,CASREATSFTNTGELFF
TRBV19,medium-sized,TRBD2,TRBJ2-7,TGTGCCAGTAGTGGACTAGCGGGAGTCTCAGAGCAGTACTTC,CASSGLAGVSEQYF
TRBV29-1,many,NA,TRBJ2-1,TGCAGCGTTCGTGGGGGGAGGAGCTCCTACAATGAGCAGTTCTTC,CSVRGGRSSYNEQFF
TRBV27,NA,NA,TRBJ2-5,TGTGCCAGCAGGCCCTGGGCAGGGGGGCTGGCTACCCAGTACTTC,CASRPWAGGLATQYF
TRBV11-2,NA,NA,TRBJ2-7,TGTGCCAGCAGCTCACGGACGGAAACCTACGAGCAGTACTTC,CASSSRTETYEQYF
TRBV28,medium-sized,NA,TRBJ2-7,NA,CASSFSVRGAGAYEQYF
TRBV27,NA,NA,TRBJ2-5,TGTGCCAGCAGTTTCCTCGTGAAAAGCCCAGAGACCCAGTACTTC,CASSFLVKSPETQYF
TRBV6-2/TRBV6-3,few,NA,TRBJ2-7,TGTGCCAGCAGTAAATTAGCGGTCGAGCAGTACTTC,CASSKLAVEQYF
TRBV7-6,NA,TRBD2,TRBJ2-2,TGTGCCAGCAGCTTAGGAGTGGCGGGGGCCGGGGAGCTGTTTTTT,CASSLGVAGAGELFF
TRBV2,few,NA,TRBJ2-1,TGTGCCAGCCTACTGAGTGGAGAGGTCTCCTACAATGAGCAGTTCTTC,CASLLSGEVSYNEQFF
TRBV7-3,once,NA,TRBJ2-2,TGTGCCATCAGCTTAAATCCCCCGGGGGCAGGGGGGACCGGTGAGCTGTTTTTT,CAISLNPPGAGGTGELFF
TRBV28,medium-sized,TRBD1,TRBJ2-7,TGTGCCAGCAGCAACAGGGGGCAGTTGAACGAGCAGTACTTC,CASSNRGQLNEQYF
TRBV19,few,NA,TRBJ2-7,TGTGCCAGTAAAATGAGGGCCCACGAGCAGTACTTC,CASKMRAHEQYF
TRBV19,medium-sized,TRBD1,TRBJ2-7,TGTGCCAGTGAGACCGGGACAGGGGGCGGGGAGCAGTACTTC,CASETGTGGGEQYF
TRBV27,few,TRBD2,TRBJ2-1,TGTGCCAGCAGTCCTAAGACTAGCGGAGCCTACAATGAGCAGTTCTTC,CASSPKTSGAYNEQFF
TRBV30,few,NA,TRBJ1-5,TGTGCCTGGAGTGCATCTCCGGGGGGTCAGCCCCAGCATTTT,CAWSASPGGQPQHF
TRBV13,NA,NA,TRBJ1-2,TGTGCCAGCAGCACCACAGGGAACTATGGCTACACCTTC,CASSTTGNYGYTF
TRBV30,many,NA,TRBJ2-2,TGTGCCTGGCCCGGGGAGCTGTTTTTT,CAWPGELFF
TRBV20-1,medium-sized,TRBD1,TRBJ2-7,TGCAGTGCCACGGGCGGACAGGGGGCTCCCTACGAGCAGTACTTC,CSATGGQGAPYEQYF
TRBV5-1,NA,TRBD2,TRBJ2-2,TGCGCCAGCAAGCGACTAGCGTTACCCAACCCCGGGGAGCTGTTTTTT,CASKRLALPNPGELFF
TRBV5-1,many,NA,TRBJ2-6,TGCGCCAGCAGCCTCGTGAGGGGCGACAACGTCCTGACTTTC,CASSLVRGDNVLTF
TRBV7-2,NA,NA,TRBJ1-3,TGTGCCAGCATCGACAACTCTGTAAACACCATATATTTT,CASIDNSVNTIYF
TRBV9,NA,NA,TRBJ2-5,TGTGCCAGCAGCGTAGCGTGTAGCAAAGGGGAGACCCAGTACTTC,CASSVACSKGETQYF
TRBV15,medium-sized,NA,TRBJ2-7,TGTGCCACCAGCCGCGGGTATGGGGCGGGAGAGCAGTACTTC,CATSRGYGAGEQYF
TRBV20-1,NA,TRBD1,TRBJ2-7,TGCAGTATCATGGGACAGGGGACAGAGCAGTACTTC,CSIMGQGTEQYF
TRBV28,medium-sized,NA,TRBJ1-2,TGTGCCAGCAGCCGTCCCCGCAGGACAGCTAACTATGGCTACACCTTC,CASSRPRRTANYGYTF
TRBV24-1,few,NA,TRBJ1-2,TGTGCCACCAGTGACCTGGGTTATGGCTACACCTTC,CATSDLGYGYTF
TRBV13,many,TRBD2,TRBJ2-7,TGTGCCAGCAGCTCCGTTGGAGAGCGGGAGGGGGTCGAGCAGTACTTC,CASSSVGEREGVEQYF
TRBV3-1,many,TRBD2,TRBJ2-3,TGTGCCAGCAGCCAAGAGGCGCGGGAGTACACAGATACGCAGTATTTT,CASSQEAREYTDTQYF
TRBV28,NA,NA,TRBJ1-2,TGTGCCAGCAGTTTCCCAGAGTCACGAAACTATGGCTACACCTTC,CASSFPESRNYGYTF
TRBV27,NA,NA,TRBJ2-1,TGTGCCAGCAGTGAATGGAGGACCACTTACAATGAGCAGTTCTTC,CASSEWRTTYNEQFF
TRBV12-3/TRBV12-4,NA,TRBD2,TRBJ2-1,TGTGCCAGCATCTCTCTCGGGGGGGGGGTCTACAATGAGCAGTTCTTC,CASISLGGGVYNEQFF
TRBV18,NA,NA,TRBJ2-5,TGTGCCAGCTCCCCTACCTTTCTCGGAGCCCAAGAGACCCAGTACTTC,CASSPTFLGAQETQYF
TRBV5-5,many,TRBD1,TRBJ2-3,TGTGCCAGCAGCTTGGAGGCGACAGGGATCCTTCCCGCAGATACGCAGTATTTT,CASSLEATGILPADTQYF
TRBV28,many,NA,TRBJ2-1,TGTGCCAGCAGTTTTGGAACCTATGGGGAGTTCTTC,CASSFGTYGEFF
TRBV7-9,few,TRBD1,TRBJ2-7,TGTGCCAGCAGCCCGACAGGGGCTGGCTATGAGCAGTACTTC,CASSPTGAGYEQYF
TRBV20-1,many,TRBD2,TRBJ2-2,TGCAGTGCTAGAGTTCGGTCGCGGGAGATTACCGGGGAGCTGTTTTTT,CSARVRSREITGELFF